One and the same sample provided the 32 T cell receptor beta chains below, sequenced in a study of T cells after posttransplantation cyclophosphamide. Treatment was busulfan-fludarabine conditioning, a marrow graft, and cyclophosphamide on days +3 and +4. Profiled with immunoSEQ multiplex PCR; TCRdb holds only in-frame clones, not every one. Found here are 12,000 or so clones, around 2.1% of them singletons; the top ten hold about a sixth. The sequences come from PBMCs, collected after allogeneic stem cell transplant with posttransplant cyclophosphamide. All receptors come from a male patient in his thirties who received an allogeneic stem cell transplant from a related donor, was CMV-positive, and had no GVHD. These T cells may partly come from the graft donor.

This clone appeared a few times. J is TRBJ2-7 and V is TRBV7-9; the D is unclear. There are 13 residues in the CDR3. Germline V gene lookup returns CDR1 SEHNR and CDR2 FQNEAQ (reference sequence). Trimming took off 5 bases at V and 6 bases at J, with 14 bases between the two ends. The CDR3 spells CASSRTVAPEQYF. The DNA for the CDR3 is TGTGCCAGCAGCCGCACAGTTGCCCCCGAGCAGTACTTC.

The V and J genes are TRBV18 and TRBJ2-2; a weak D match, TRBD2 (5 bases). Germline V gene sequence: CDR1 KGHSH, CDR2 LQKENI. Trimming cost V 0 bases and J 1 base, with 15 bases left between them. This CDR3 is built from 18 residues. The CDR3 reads CASSPPTPRLMNTGELFF. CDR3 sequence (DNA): TGTGCCAGCTCACCACCGACGCCGAGACTAATGAACACCGGGGAGCTGTTTTTT.

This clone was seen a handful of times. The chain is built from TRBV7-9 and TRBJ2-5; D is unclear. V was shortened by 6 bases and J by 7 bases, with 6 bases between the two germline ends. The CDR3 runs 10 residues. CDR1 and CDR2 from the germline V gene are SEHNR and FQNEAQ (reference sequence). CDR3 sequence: CASRPGTQYF. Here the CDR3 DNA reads TGTGCCAGCAGGCCAGGGACCCAGTACTTC.

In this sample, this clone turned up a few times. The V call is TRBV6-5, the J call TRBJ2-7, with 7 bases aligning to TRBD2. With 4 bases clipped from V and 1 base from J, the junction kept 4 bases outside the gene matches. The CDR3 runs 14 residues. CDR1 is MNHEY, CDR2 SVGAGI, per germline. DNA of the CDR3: TGTGCCAGCAGTTCTGAGCGGGGATCCTACGAGCAGTACTTC. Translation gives CASSSERGSYEQYF.

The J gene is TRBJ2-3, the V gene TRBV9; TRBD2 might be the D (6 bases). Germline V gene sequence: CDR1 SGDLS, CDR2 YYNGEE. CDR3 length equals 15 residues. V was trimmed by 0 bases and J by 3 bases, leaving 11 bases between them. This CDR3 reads CASSVGGRLTDTQYF. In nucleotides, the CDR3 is TGTGCCAGCAGCGTAGGGGGGAGGTTGACAGATACGCAGTATTTT. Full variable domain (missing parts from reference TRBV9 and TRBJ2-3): DSGVTQTPKHLITATGQRVTLRCSPRSGDLSVYWYQQSLDQGLQFLIQYYNGEERAKGNILERFSAQQFPDLHSELNLSSLELGDSALYFCASSVGGRLTDTQYFGPGTRLTVL.

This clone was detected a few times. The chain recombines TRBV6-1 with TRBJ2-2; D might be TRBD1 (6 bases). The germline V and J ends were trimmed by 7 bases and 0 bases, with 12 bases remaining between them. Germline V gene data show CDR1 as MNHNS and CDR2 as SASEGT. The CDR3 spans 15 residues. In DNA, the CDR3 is TGTGCCAGCACCTCAGGGGACCCGAACACCGGGGAGCTGTTTTTT. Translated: CASTSGDPNTGELFF.

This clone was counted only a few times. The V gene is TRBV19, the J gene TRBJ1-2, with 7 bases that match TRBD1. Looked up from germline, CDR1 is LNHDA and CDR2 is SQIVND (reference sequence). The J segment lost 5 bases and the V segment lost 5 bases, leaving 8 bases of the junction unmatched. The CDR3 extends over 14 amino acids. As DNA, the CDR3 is TGTGCCAGTAGTCGAGAGACAGGGCCGTATGGCTACACCTTC. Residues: CASSRETGPYGYTF.

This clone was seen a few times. Here the CDR3 reads CASTGPRGNSYEQYF. The DNA of the CDR3 is TGTGCCAGCACGGGTCCCCGCGGGAACTCCTACGAGCAGTACTTC. The chain carries TRBV28 and TRBJ2-7; a weak D match, TRBD2 (6 bases). Germline V lookup: CDR1 MDHEN, CDR2 SYDVKM. The CDR3 spans 15 residues. The V end was cut by 7 bases, the J end by 0 bases, with 16 bases between.

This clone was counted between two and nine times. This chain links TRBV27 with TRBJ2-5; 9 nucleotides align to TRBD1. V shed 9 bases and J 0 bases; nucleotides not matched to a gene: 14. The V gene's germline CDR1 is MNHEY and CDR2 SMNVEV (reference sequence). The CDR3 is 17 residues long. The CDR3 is CARTRTNGQGYQETQYF. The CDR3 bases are TGTGCCAGAACTCGAACAAATGGACAGGGGTACCAAGAGACCCAGTACTTC.

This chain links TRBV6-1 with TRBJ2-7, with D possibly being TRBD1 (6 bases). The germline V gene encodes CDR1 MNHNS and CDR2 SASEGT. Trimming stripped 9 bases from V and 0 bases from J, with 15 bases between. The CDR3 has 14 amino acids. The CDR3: CASSLTGDSYEQYF. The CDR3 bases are TGTGCCAGTAGTCTGACAGGAGACTCCTACGAGCAGTACTTC.

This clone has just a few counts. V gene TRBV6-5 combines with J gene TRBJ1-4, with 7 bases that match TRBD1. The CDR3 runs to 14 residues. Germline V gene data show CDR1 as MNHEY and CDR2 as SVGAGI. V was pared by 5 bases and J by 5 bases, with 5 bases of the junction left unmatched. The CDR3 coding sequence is TGTGCCAGCAGTCCCGACAGGGCCAATGAAAAACTGTTTTTT. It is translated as CASSPDRANEKLFF.

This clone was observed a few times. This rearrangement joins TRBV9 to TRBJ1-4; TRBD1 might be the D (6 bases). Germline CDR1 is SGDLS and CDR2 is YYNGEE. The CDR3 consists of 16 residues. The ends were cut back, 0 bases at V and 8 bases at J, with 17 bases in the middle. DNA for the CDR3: TGTGCCAGCAGCGTAGGTGGGGGCAGGGTCTACGAAAAACTGTTTTTT. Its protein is CASSVGGGRVYEKLFF.

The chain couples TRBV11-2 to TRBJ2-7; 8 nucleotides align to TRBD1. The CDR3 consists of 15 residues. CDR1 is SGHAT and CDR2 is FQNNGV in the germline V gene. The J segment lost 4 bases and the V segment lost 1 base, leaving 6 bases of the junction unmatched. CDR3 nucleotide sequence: TGTGCCAGCAGCTTAGTTTACGGACAGGGATACGAGCAGTACTTC. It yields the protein CASSLVYGQGYEQYF.

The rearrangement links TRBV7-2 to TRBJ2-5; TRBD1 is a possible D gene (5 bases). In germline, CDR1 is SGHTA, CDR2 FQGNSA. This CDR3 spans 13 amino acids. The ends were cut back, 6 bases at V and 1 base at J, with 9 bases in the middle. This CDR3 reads CASSGHLQETQYF. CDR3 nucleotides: TGTGCCAGCAGTGGACATCTCCAAGAGACCCAGTACTTC.

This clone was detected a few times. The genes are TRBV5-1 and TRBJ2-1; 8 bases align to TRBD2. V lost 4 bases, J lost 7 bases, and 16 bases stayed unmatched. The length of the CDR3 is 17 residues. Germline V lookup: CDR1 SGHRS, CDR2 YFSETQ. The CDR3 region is CASSPTRERGTGNEQFF. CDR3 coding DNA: TGCGCCAGCAGCCCGACTCGGGAGCGGGGGACTGGGAATGAGCAGTTCTTC.

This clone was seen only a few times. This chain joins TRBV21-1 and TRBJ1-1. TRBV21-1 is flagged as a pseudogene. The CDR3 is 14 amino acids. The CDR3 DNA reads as TGTGCCAGCAGCAAAGTCGATCGGGAGTCGATGGCTTTCTTT. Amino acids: CASSKVDRESMAFF.

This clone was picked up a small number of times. CDR3 residues: CASSLSHGRGSEGETQYF. CDR3 DNA: TGTGCCAGCAGCTTATCCCACGGTCGCGGGAGTGAAGGAGAGACCCAGTACTTC. The rearrangement joins TRBV11-3 to TRBJ2-5, with TRBD2 matching over 7 bases. The CDR3 is 18 residues long. Germline CDR1 and CDR2: SGHNT and YENEEA. V lost 2 bases and J lost 4; bases outside the gene matches: 16.

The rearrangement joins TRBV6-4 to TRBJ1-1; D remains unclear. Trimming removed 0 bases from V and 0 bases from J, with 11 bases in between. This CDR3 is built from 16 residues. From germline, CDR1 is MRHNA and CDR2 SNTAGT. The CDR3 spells CASSDSQQVLNTEAFF. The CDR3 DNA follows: TGTGCCAGCAGTGACTCCCAACAAGTCCTGAACACTGAAGCTTTCTTT.

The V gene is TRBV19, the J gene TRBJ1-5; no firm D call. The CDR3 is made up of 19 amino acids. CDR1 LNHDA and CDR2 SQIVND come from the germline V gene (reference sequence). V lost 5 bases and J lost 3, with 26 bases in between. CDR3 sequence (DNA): TGTGCCAGTAGTCCCCCAACCGTCATCGGGGAGTCCCTCAATCAGCCCCAGCATTTT. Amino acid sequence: CASSPPTVIGESLNQPQHF.

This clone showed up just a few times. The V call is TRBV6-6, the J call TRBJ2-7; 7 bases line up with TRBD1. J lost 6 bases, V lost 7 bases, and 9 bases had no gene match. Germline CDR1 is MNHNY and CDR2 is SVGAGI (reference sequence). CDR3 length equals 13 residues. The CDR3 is CASKGTDPREQYF. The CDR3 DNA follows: TGTGCCAGCAAAGGGACAGACCCTCGCGAGCAGTACTTC.

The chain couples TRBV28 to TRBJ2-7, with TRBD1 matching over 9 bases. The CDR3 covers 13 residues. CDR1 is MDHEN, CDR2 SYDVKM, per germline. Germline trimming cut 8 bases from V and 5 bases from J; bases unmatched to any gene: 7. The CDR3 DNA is TGTGCCAGCGTTGACAGGGGGATAAACGAGCAGTACTTC. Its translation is CASVDRGINEQYF.

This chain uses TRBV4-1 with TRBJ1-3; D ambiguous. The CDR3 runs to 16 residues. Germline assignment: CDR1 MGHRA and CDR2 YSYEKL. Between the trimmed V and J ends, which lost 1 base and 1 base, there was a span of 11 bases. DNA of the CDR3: TGCGCCAGCAGCCAAGTTTGGTCAGGTTCTGGAAACACCATATATTTT. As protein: CASSQVWSGSGNTIYF.

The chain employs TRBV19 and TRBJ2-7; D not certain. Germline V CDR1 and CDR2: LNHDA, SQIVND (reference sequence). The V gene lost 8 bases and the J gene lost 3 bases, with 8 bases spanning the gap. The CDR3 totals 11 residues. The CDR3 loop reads CASRSSYEQYF. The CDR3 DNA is TGTGCCAGTCGGTCTAGCTACGAGCAGTACTTC.

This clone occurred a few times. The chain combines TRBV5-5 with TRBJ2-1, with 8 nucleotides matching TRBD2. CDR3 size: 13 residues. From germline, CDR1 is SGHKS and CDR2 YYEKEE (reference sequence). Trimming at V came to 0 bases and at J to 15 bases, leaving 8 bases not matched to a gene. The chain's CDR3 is CASSLAGGGVGFF. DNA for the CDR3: TGTGCCAGCAGCTTGGCCGGGGGGGGAGTAGGGTTCTTC.

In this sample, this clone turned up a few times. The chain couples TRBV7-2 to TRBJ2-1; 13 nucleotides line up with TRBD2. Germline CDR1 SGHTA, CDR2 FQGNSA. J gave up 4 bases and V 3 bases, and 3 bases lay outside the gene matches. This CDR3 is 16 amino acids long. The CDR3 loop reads CASSFGLAGAYNEQFF. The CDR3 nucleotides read TGTGCCAGCAGCTTTGGACTAGCGGGAGCGTACAATGAGCAGTTCTTC.

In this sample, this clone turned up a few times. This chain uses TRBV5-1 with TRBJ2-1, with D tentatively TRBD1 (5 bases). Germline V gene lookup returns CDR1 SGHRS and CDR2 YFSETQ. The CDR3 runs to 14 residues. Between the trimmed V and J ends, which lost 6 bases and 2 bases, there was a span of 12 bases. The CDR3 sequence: CASNVRGTYNEQFF. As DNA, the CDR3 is TGCGCCAGCAACGTAAGGGGAACCTACAATGAGCAGTTCTTC.

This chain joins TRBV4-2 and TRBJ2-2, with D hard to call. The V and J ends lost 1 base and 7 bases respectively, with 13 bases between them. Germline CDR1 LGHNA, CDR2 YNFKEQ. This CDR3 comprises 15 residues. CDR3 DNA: TGTGCCAGCAGCCAAGGGCTCCCCTTGGTCGGGGAGCTGTTTTTT. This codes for CASSQGLPLVGELFF.

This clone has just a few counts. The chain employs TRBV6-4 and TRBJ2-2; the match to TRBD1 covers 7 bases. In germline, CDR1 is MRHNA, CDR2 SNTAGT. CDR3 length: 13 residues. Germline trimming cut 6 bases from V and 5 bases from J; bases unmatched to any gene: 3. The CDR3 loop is CASRKTGTGELFF. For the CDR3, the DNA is TGTGCCAGCAGGAAGACAGGGACCGGGGAGCTGTTTTTT.

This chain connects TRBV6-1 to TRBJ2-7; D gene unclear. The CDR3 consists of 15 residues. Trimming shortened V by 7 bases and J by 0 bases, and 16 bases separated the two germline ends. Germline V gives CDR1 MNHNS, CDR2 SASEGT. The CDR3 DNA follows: TGTGCCAGCATCTCGGGTCTGAGCAACTCCTACGAGCAGTACTTC. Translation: CASISGLSNSYEQYF.

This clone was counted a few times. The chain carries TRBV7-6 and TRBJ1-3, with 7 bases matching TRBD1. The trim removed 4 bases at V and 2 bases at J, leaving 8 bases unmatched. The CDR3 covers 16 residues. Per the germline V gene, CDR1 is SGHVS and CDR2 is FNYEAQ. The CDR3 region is CASSSYTTGTGNTIYF. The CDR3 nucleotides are TGTGCCAGCAGCTCATACACGACAGGGACTGGAAACACCATATATTTT. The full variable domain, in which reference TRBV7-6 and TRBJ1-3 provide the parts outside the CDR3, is GAGVSQSPRYKVTKRGQDVALRCDPISGHVSLYWYRQALGQGPEFLTYFNYEAQQDKSGLPNDRFSAERPEGSISTLTIQRTEQRDSAMYRCASSSYTTGTGNTIYFGEGSWLTVV.

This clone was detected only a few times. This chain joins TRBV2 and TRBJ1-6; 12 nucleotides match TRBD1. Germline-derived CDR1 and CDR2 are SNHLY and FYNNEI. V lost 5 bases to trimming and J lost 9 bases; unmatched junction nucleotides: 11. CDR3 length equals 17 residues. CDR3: CASSKSGTGGIGSPLHF. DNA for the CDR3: TGTGCCAGCAGTAAATCCGGGACAGGGGGCATAGGTTCACCCCTCCACTTT.

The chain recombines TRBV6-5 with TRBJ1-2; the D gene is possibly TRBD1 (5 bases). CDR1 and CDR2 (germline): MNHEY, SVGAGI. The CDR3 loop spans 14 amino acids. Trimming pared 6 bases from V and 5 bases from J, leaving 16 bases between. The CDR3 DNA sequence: TGTGCCAGCAGCCGAGACAGTATCCCATATGGCTACACCTTC. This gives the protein CASSRDSIPYGYTF.